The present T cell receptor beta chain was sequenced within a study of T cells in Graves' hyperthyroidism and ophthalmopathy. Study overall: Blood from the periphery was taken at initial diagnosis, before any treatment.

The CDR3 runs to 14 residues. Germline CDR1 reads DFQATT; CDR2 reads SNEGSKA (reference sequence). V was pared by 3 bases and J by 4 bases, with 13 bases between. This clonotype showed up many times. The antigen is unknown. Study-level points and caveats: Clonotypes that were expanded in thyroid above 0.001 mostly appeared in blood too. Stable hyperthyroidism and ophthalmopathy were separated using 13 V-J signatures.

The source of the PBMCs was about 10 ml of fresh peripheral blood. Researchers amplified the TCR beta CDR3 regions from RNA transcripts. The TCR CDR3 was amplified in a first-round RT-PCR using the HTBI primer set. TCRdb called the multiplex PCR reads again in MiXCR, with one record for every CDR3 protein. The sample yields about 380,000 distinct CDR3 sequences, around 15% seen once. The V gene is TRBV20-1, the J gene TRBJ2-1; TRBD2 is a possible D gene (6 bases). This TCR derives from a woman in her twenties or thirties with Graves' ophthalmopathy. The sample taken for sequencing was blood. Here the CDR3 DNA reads TGCAGTGCTAGCGCGTCAGGAGGGTACAATGAGCAGTTCTTC. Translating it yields CSASASGGYNEQFF.